The 25 T cell receptor beta chains below were found in one sample sequenced in a study of immune evolution from preneoplasia to lung adenocarcinoma. The repertoire was sequenced with immunoSEQ multiplex PCR; TCRdb's copy has only in-frame clones and lacks some. The sample lists about 10,000 clones, over 60% seen once, with about 4.9% in the top ten. Sequenced material: FFPE minimally invasive lung adenocarcinoma tissue. Receptors were obtained from a person between 65 and 80 years old with lung adenocarcinoma. Some clones in this sample may be carry-over from other donors' samples.

The rearrangement uses TRBV5-1 and TRBJ1-6; 7 nucleotides line up with TRBD1. Germline-derived CDR1 and CDR2 are SGHRS and YFSETQ. V lost 4 bases to trimming and J lost 8 bases; unmatched junction nucleotides: 6. This CDR3 has 14 amino acids. Here the CDR3 reads CASSTTGVHSPLHF. Written as DNA, the CDR3 is TGCGCCAGCAGCACCACAGGGGTACATTCACCCCTCCACTTT.

The CDR3 DNA reads as TGTGCCAGCAGTGAAGCAGGGGCGCACTATGGCTACACCTTC. It encodes CASSEAGAHYGYTF. The J gene is TRBJ1-2, the V gene TRBV25-1; perhaps TRBD1 as D (6 bases). This CDR3 region has 14 residues. V was clipped by 2 bases and J by 3 bases, with 10 bases between them. Germline V gives CDR1 MGHDK, CDR2 SYGVNS.

The sample holds a few counts of this clone. The J gene is TRBJ2-7, the V gene TRBV6-1, with a tentative D call TRBD2 (5 bases). This CDR3 is 14 amino acids long. Between the trimmed V and J ends, which lost 3 bases and 3 bases, there was a span of 12 bases. The germline CDR1 and CDR2 sequences are MNHNS and SASEGT. CDR3: CASSDGLADYEQYF. CDR3 DNA: TGTGCCAGCAGTGATGGTCTAGCAGACTACGAGCAGTACTTC.

The chain couples TRBV9 to TRBJ1-1, with D maybe TRBD1 (5 bases). The CDR3 is made up of 14 amino acids. Looked up from germline, CDR1 is SGDLS and CDR2 is YYNGEE. V shed 6 bases and J shed 4 bases, with 16 bases lying between them. CDR3 region: CASKLVPQGTEAFF. DNA of the CDR3: TGTGCCAGCAAACTCGTCCCCCAGGGCACTGAAGCTTTCTTT.

The chain combines TRBV12-2 with TRBJ2-7. TRBV12-2 is deemed a pseudogene. CDR3 length equals 16 residues. The CDR3 region has the DNA TGTGCAAGTCGCTTGGGGGGAAGGGGACACTCCTACGAGCAGTACTTC. As protein: CASRLGGRGHSYEQYF.

V is TRBV10-3 and J is TRBJ2-7; perhaps TRBD2 as D (5 bases). The V gene's germline CDR1 is ENHRY and CDR2 SYGVKD. With 10 bases removed from V and 5 bases from J, the gap between germline ends came to 15 bases. The CDR3 is 12 amino acids. The CDR3 DNA reads as TGTGCCACTCGACCTGCGGGTGACGAGCAGTACTTC. Translating gives CATRPAGDEQYF.

The genes are TRBV19 and TRBJ2-5; D is uncertain. With 5 bases removed from V and 0 bases from J, the gap between germline ends came to 16 bases. The CDR3 has 16 amino acids. Germline-derived CDR1 and CDR2 are LNHDA and SQIVND (reference sequence). The CDR3 DNA reads as TGTGCCAGTAGTCCCTCGGACGGATTATACCAAGAGACCCAGTACTTC. This encodes CASSPSDGLYQETQYF.

The chain employs TRBV6-6 and TRBJ1-1; D remains ambiguous. The V end was cut by 0 bases, the J end by 8 bases, with 10 bases between. CDR1 and CDR2 (germline): MNHNY, SVGAGI (reference sequence). The length of the CDR3 is 13 residues. This chain's CDR3 is CASSYSVGREAFF. DNA of the CDR3: TGTGCCAGCAGTTACTCGGTTGGGCGGGAAGCTTTCTTT.

The rearrangement links TRBV28 to TRBJ1-5; no firm D call. V lost 5 bases and J lost 11, with 16 bases in between. The CDR3 totals 13 residues. Per germline, CDR1 MDHEN and CDR2 SYDVKM. DNA of the CDR3: TGTGCCAGCAGTGGAGGCAAGGAGGGAGCCCAGCATTTT. Amino acid sequence: CASSGGKEGAQHF.

V usage is TRBV15 and J usage is TRBJ2-7; D not resolved. The CDR3 sequence is 13 residues long. The V end was cut by 0 bases, the J end by 4 bases, with 7 bases between. The germline V gene has CDR1 LNHNV and CDR2 YYDKDF (reference sequence). Here the CDR3 DNA reads TGTGCCACCAGCAGAGATCTTGCGTACGAGCAGTACTTC. Translation gives CATSRDLAYEQYF.

The V gene is TRBV10-2, the J gene TRBJ1-2; D might be TRBD1 (5 bases). CDR1 WSHSY and CDR2 SAAADI come from the germline V gene. Trimming stripped 2 bases from V and 5 bases from J, with 9 bases between. The CDR3 has 13 amino acids. The CDR3 DNA reads as TGCGCCAGCAGTGAGGGGGGGACGTATGGCTACACCTTC. Amino acids: CASSEGGTYGYTF.

V is TRBV4-1 and J is TRBJ1-4; D not resolved. The germline V gene encodes CDR1 MGHRA and CDR2 YSYEKL. With 1 base removed from V and 0 bases from J, the gap between germline ends came to 6 bases. The length of the CDR3 is 15 residues. CDR3 nucleotide sequence: TGCGCCAGCAGCCAAGTGAGAACAACTAATGAAAAACTGTTTTTT. This encodes CASSQVRTTNEKLFF.

The chain carries TRBV27 and TRBJ2-7, with D perhaps TRBD2 (5 bases). Germline-derived CDR1 and CDR2 are MNHEY and SMNVEV (reference sequence). The CDR3 spans 13 residues. The germline V and J ends were trimmed by 6 bases and 6 bases, with 15 bases remaining between them. The CDR3 sequence is CASSPKGEGEQYF. DNA for the CDR3: TGTGCCAGCAGCCCGAAGGGAGAAGGCGAGCAGTACTTC.

The rearrangement joins TRBV27 to TRBJ2-5; 10 bases agree with TRBD2. CDR3 length equals 15 residues. CDR1 and CDR2 (germline): MNHEY, SMNVEV (reference sequence). V was pared by 3 bases and J by 2 bases, with 3 bases of the junction left unmatched. The CDR3 spells CASSLTSGLQETQYF. The DNA for the CDR3 is TGTGCCAGCAGTTTGACTAGCGGGCTTCAAGAGACCCAGTACTTC.

This clone was counted only a few times. The V and J genes are TRBV6-6 and TRBJ2-7; a possible D gene is TRBD1 (6 bases). Trimming took 4 bases from V and 4 from J, leaving 14 bases between them. The CDR3 consists of 14 residues. Germline lookup yields CDR1 MNHNY and CDR2 SVGAGI (reference sequence). CDR3 DNA: TGTGCCAGCAGTTTGGACAGCTTGAGGTACGAGCAGTACTTC. Protein: CASSLDSLRYEQYF.

V gene TRBV18 combines with J gene TRBJ2-2; D might be TRBD1 (5 bases). V was shortened by 3 bases and J by 0 bases, with 11 bases between the two germline ends. Germline lookup yields CDR1 KGHSH and CDR2 LQKENI. The CDR3 consists of 16 residues. CDR3 nucleotides: TGTGCCAGCTCACCCATCGTGACAGCGAACACCGGGGAGCTGTTTTTT. It specifies CASSPIVTANTGELFF.

This clone was found a few times. The genes are TRBV18 and TRBJ1-1; D unclear. Germline-derived CDR1 and CDR2 are KGHSH and LQKENI. The CDR3 has 14 amino acids. The V and J ends lost 0 bases and 1 base respectively, with 6 bases between them. The CDR3 region is CASSPPGTNTEAFF. The CDR3, as DNA: TGTGCCAGCTCACCACCGGGTACGAACACTGAAGCTTTCTTT.

This clone appeared once. The chain combines TRBV5-5 with TRBJ2-5; 9 nucleotides match TRBD1. Trimming took 4 bases from V and 4 from J; bases not matched to a gene: 11. The CDR3 consists of 16 residues. Germline V gives CDR1 SGHKS, CDR2 YYEKEE (reference sequence). The CDR3 region has the DNA TGTGCCAGCAGCCCGAGCTGGGACAGGGCTTTAGAGACCCAGTACTTC. It specifies CASSPSWDRALETQYF. The whole variable domain, remainder taken from reference TRBV5-5 and TRBJ2-5, is DAGVTQSPTHLIKTRGQQVTLRCSPISGHKSVSWYQQVLGQGPQFIFQYYEKEERGRGNFPDRFSARQFPNYSSELNVNALLLGDSALYLCASSPSWDRALETQYFGPGTRLLVL.

The J gene is TRBJ2-5, the V gene TRBV29-1; D is tentatively TRBD1 or TRBD2 (5 bases each). This CDR3 comprises 12 residues. Per the germline V gene, CDR1 is SQVTM and CDR2 is ANQGSEA. Trimming left V 6 bases short and J 0 bases short, with 8 bases between. The CDR3: CSVGTNQETQYF. CDR3 nucleotides: TGCAGCGTCGGGACGAACCAAGAGACCCAGTACTTC.

Remarks on this clone: The junction differs from germline at one of its ends, possibly a read error. The gene calls are TRBV5-7 and TRBJ1-6; no clear D. TRBV5-7 is assigned to the ORF class and has an uncertain function. This CDR3 has 17 residues. CDR3 in amino acids: CASSLKVGGSDNSPLHF. CDR3 sequence (DNA): TGTGCCAGCAGCTTGAAAGTGGGCGGCTCCGATAATTCACCCCTCCACTTT.

This sequence joins TRBV11-1 and TRBJ2-7; D uncertain. Trimming shortened V by 0 bases and J by 1 base, and 7 bases separated the two germline ends. The CDR3 has 14 amino acids. Germline CDR1 SGHAT, CDR2 FQDESV (reference sequence). The CDR3 reads CASSLAPGSYEQYF. CDR3 nucleotides: TGTGCCAGCAGCTTAGCGCCGGGTTCCTACGAGCAGTACTTC.

In this sample, this clone turned up once. V is TRBV6-1 and J is TRBJ2-3; 11 bases map to TRBD2. CDR1 is MNHNS, CDR2 SASEGT, per germline. The ends lost 4 bases at V and 4 bases at J; junction bases unmatched: 7. This CDR3 spans 16 amino acids. The CDR3 nucleotides are TGTGCCAGCAGTGGACTTAGCGGGGGGGCCCCAGATACGCAGTATTTT. Translating gives CASSGLSGGAPDTQYF.

The rearrangement joins TRBV27 to TRBJ1-3; TRBD1 agrees at 10 bases. Germline V gene data show CDR1 as MNHEY and CDR2 as SMNVEV (reference sequence). This CDR3 spans 16 amino acids. Unmatched junction bases numbered 5, after V lost 2 bases and J lost 4 bases. CDR3 protein: CASSLIGTGVGNTIYF. The CDR3 DNA reads TGTGCCAGCAGTTTAATAGGGACAGGGGTCGGAAACACCATATATTTT.

The chain joins TRBV6-1 to TRBJ1-6, with a weak D call TRBD1 (6 bases). This CDR3 spans 15 amino acids. Between the trimmed V and J ends, which lost 2 bases and 6 bases, there was a span of 11 bases. Germline CDR1 reads MNHNS; CDR2 reads SASEGT. The CDR3 region is CASSESGASNSPLHF. CDR3 bases: TGTGCCAGCAGTGAATCAGGGGCGAGTAATTCACCCCTCCACTTT.

The V and J genes are TRBV30 and TRBJ1-2; possible D gene TRBD1, 6 bases. The V gene lost 2 bases and the J gene lost 4 bases, with 17 bases spanning the gap. The CDR3 loop spans 15 amino acids. Per germline, CDR1 GTSNPN and CDR2 SVGIG (reference sequence). CDR3 bases: TGTGCCTGGAGTATGTCCTGGGACATTGGCTATGGCTACACCTTC. This translates into CAWSMSWDIGYGYTF.